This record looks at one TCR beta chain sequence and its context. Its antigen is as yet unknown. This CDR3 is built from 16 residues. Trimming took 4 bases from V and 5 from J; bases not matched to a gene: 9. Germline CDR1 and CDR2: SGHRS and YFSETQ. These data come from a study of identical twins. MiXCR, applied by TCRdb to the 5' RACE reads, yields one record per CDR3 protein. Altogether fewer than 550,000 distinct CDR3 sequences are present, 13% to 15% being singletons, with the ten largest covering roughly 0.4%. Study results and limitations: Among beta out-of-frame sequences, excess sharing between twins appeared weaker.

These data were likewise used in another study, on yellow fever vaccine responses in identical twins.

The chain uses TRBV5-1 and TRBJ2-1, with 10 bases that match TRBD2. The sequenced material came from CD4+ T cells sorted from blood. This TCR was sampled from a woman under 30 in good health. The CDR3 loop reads CASSRRSSGSHNEQFF. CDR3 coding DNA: TGCGCCAGCAGCCGGCGATCTAGCGGGAGCCACAATGAGCAGTTCTTC.